This TCR beta chain emerged from a study of blood T cell repertoires in COVID-19 (dated by TCRdb to the early 2020s). For context, the study as a whole: The collaborator samples originated in the United States, Italy and Spain and spanned the acute and convalescent phases of COVID-19. Where HLA class I and class II types were available, the types were taken from metadata supplied by the sample provider, not from assay-based typing. The material from the prospective study consisted of cDNA or gDNA derived from T cells, B-cell-depleted T cells, or PBMCs. Subjects who had been exposed to COVID-19, were actively infected with it, or had recovered from it provided the deeply sampled blood TCRbeta repertoires that made up the dataset. Samples were obtained from the ongoing ImmuneRACE study (first 160 participants) and from over a thousand subjects provided by 6 global collaborators. The sample metadata nearly always contained a de-identified subject ID, COVID-19 status, age in years and sex. A freely available public database, intended as a resource for researchers studying the immune response to SARS-CoV-2, is where the repertoires were released. Overall results and qualifications from the work: The amount of clinical and demographic metadata varied by source and participant and was provided uncurated.

Collaborating institutions collected whole blood in K2EDTA tubes following their own protocols. For TCRbeta analysis, collaborators shipped samples as frozen whole blood, isolated PBMCs, or DNA extracted from either of those sample types. The CDR3 measures 13 amino acids from cysteine to phenylalanine. This entry keeps only the CDR3 DNA: 39 bases, framed from base 1. Deletion took 4 bases off V and 6 bases off J, with a span of 10 bases between the germline ends. About this clone: There is no known antigen for this receptor. Base qualities are missing; no much larger clone stands one base away.

The immunoSEQ Assay, a bias-controlled multiplex PCR, was used to amplify TCRbeta CDR3 regions from genomic DNA. In the paper's pipeline: Within the assay, amplification of reference gene primers was used to estimate how many nucleated cells each sample contained. To quantify the absolute abundance of each unique TCRbeta CDR3 rearrangement, sequence reads were collapsed and filtered. For each sample, productive Simpson clonality was calculated as the square root of Simpson's diversity index across productive rearrangements. TCRdb provides this immuneACCESS table in a form limited to in-frame rearrangements. Some clones are lacking; in checked studies, under half of them reflect an unresolved V gene, and why the rest are absent is not known. Clonal size and the V and J genes are those of that table, whereas D and trimming came from the DNA. This sample holds approximately 71,000 clones; approximately 79% were observed only once. Jointly, the top ten make up about 30% of the sample.

The sample taken for sequencing was peripheral blood. The sequence links TRBV12-3 or TRBV12-4 to TRBJ2-1, with TRBD2 as a weak D call on 5 bases. The TCR was taken from a man in his fifties or sixties with active or convalescent COVID-19. The DNA sequence is TGTGCCAGCAGTTCAATGGGGAGCAATGAGCAGTTCTTC. Its translation is CASSSMGSNEQFF.